A single sample gave rise to the 25 T cell receptor beta chains below, sequenced in a study of cytomegalovirus exposure and HLA in healthy donors. The PCR used 60 Vbeta and 13 Jbeta primers. Assay: immunoSEQ multiplex PCR; the TCRdb copy retains only in-frame clones and omits some. Of 120,000 to 150,000 clones in the sample, over 60% are singletons; the top ten hold 2.5% to 3.5%. Sequences were obtained from PBMCs. The origin of the receptors is a man in his forties in good health and CMV-seropositive.

This clone was picked up a small number of times. This chain connects TRBV19 to TRBJ2-3; D remains ambiguous. From germline, CDR1 is LNHDA and CDR2 SQIVND (reference sequence). V was trimmed by 5 bases and J by 0 bases, leaving 9 bases between them. This CDR3 spans 14 amino acids. The CDR3 sequence is CASSVGASTDTQYF. CDR3 bases: TGTGCCAGTAGTGTCGGAGCTAGCACAGATACGCAGTATTTT.

The chain recombines TRBV7-8 with TRBJ2-3, with 10 bases fitting TRBD2. J lost 2 bases, V lost 4 bases, and 6 bases had no gene match. The CDR3 length is 16 residues. The germline V gene has CDR1 SGHVS and CDR2 FQNEAQ. CDR3 sequence reads: CASSSRTSGFTDTQYF. The CDR3, as DNA: TGTGCCAGCAGCTCCCGGACTAGCGGCTTCACAGATACGCAGTATTTT.

The chain employs TRBV19 and TRBJ2-3; perhaps TRBD2 as D (6 bases). The CDR3 length is 15 residues. V shed 3 bases and J shed 4 bases, with 14 bases lying between them. Germline V gene lookup returns CDR1 LNHDA and CDR2 SQIVND (reference sequence). The CDR3 bases are TGTGCCAGTAGTATGGGCCCGGGACTGTCAGATACGCAGTATTTT. It encodes CASSMGPGLSDTQYF.

The V and J genes are TRBV11-3 and TRBJ1-6; D is unclear. Trimming left V 4 bases short and J 11 bases short, with 12 bases between. This CDR3 is built from 13 residues. The V gene's germline CDR1 is SGHNT and CDR2 YENEEA. In DNA form, the CDR3 reads TGTGCCAGCAGCTCCCACTCCGGGACACCCCTCCACTTT. It encodes CASSSHSGTPLHF.

The rearrangement joins TRBV21-1 to TRBJ1-5; TRBD1, as called in the table, went unchecked against the DNA. TRBV21-1 is reported as a pseudogene. This CDR3 spans 17 amino acids. The CDR3 bases are TGTGCCAGCAGCCAGTGGGACAGGGGAGTCGGCAATCAGCCCCAGCATTTT. Its translation is CASSQWDRGVGNQPQHF.

The chain employs TRBV5-6 and TRBJ2-7; a weak D match, TRBD1 (6 bases). V lost 5 bases and J lost 6, with 15 bases in between. The CDR3 consists of 13 residues. Germline assignment: CDR1 SGHDT and CDR2 YYEEEE. CDR3 sequence reads: CASSYQGSSEQYF. Written as DNA, the CDR3 is TGTGCCAGCAGTTACCAGGGGTCTAGCGAGCAGTACTTC.

The chain combines TRBV6-5 with TRBJ2-4, with TRBD1 matching 7 bases. V shed 6 bases, J shed 6 bases, and the junction held 8 bases outside the gene matches. The CDR3 is 14 amino acids. From germline, CDR1 is MNHEY and CDR2 SVGAGI. CDR3 nucleotide sequence: TGTGCCAGCAGACAAACGGGACAGTCAAACATTCAGTACTTC. Protein: CASRQTGQSNIQYF.

The chain uses TRBV7-8 and TRBJ1-1, with TRBD1 identical over 8 bases. The V segment lost 2 bases and the J segment 5 bases; nucleotides outside the gene matches: 7. This CDR3 has 15 residues. Germline CDR1 SGHVS, CDR2 FQNEAQ. CDR3 region: CASSLLGQGSTEAFF. The CDR3 DNA reads as TGTGCCAGCAGCTTATTAGGACAGGGAAGTACTGAAGCTTTCTTT.

The J gene is TRBJ2-6, the V gene TRBV5-1, with D possibly TRBD2 on 5 matching bases. Germline CDR1 is SGHRS and CDR2 is YFSETQ. With 4 bases removed from V and 0 bases from J, the gap between germline ends came to 11 bases. The CDR3 runs to 16 residues. CDR3 residues: CASSAEGLSGANVLTF. CDR3 DNA sequence: TGCGCCAGCAGCGCGGAAGGACTCTCTGGGGCCAACGTCCTGACTTTC.

The CDR3 coding sequence is TGTGCCAGCAGCATCCGACAGGGCTCTGGAAACACCATATATTTT. The encoded protein is CASSIRQGSGNTIYF. The chain links TRBV7-2 to TRBJ1-3, with 7 bases that match TRBD1. Trimming removed 5 bases from V and 0 bases from J; junction bases left unmatched: 4. This CDR3 region has 15 residues. Per the germline V gene, CDR1 is SGHTA and CDR2 is FQGNSA.

This chain joins TRBV7-8 and TRBJ1-1; D is possibly TRBD1 (5 bases). Germline assignment: CDR1 SGHVS and CDR2 FQNEAQ. V gave up 4 bases and J gave up 0 bases, with 12 bases separating them. The CDR3 is 15 amino acids. CDR3 sequence reads: CASSSDRFMNTEAFF. CDR3 coding DNA: TGTGCCAGCAGCTCCGACAGATTCATGAACACTGAAGCTTTCTTT.

The genes are TRBV25-1 and TRBJ2-5; D unclear. CDR3 length: 12 residues. V lost 7 bases and J lost 5, with 11 bases in between. From germline, CDR1 is MGHDK and CDR2 SYGVNS. Here the CDR3 reads CASNPNGETQYF. CDR3 nucleotides: TGTGCCAGCAACCCAAACGGGGAGACCCAGTACTTC. Combining the CDR3 with reference TRBV25-1 and TRBJ2-5 gives the whole variable domain EADIYQTPRYLVIGTGKKITLECSQTMGHDKMYWYQQDPGMELHLIHYSYGVNSTEKGDLSSESTVSRIRTEHFPLTLESARPSHTSQYLCASNPNGETQYFGPGTRLLVL.

The chain joins TRBV2 to TRBJ1-5; the D is unclear. The CDR3 is 13 residues long. The V and J ends lost 4 bases and 6 bases respectively, with 10 bases between them. Germline CDR1 reads SNHLY; CDR2 reads FYNNEI. The CDR3 DNA reads as TGTGCCAGCAGTGCAGTCGGCGGTCAGCCCCAGCATTTT. Its translation is CASSAVGGQPQHF.

The CDR3 protein is CASSGLADPLAKNIQYF. For the CDR3, the DNA is TGTGCCAGTAGTGGACTAGCGGATCCTTTAGCCAAAAACATTCAGTACTTC. The J gene is TRBJ2-4, the V gene TRBV19; 10 positions agree with TRBD2. The CDR3 sequence is 17 residues long. Germline CDR1 is LNHDA and CDR2 is SQIVND (reference sequence). The V and J ends lost 5 bases and 0 bases, in that order; junction bases with no gene match: 7.

This clone has just a few counts. The rearrangement joins TRBV9 to TRBJ2-1; D may be TRBD2 (6 bases). CDR1 and CDR2 (germline): SGDLS, YYNGEE. V was cut by 1 base and J by 5 bases, with 10 bases left in between. The CDR3 consists of 14 residues. The CDR3 DNA follows: TGTGCCAGCAGCGTAATGCGCGGGAACAATGAGCAGTTCTTC. Translated, it gives CASSVMRGNNEQFF.

The chain combines TRBV30 with TRBJ2-5; 7 nucleotides align to TRBD1. V lost 3 bases, J lost 7 bases, and 8 bases stayed unmatched. CDR1 and CDR2 (germline): GTSNPN, SVGIG (reference sequence). CDR3 size: 13 residues. The CDR3, as DNA: TGTGCCTGGAGCTTCAGGGGGTTTGGGACCCAGTACTTC. Amino acids: CAWSFRGFGTQYF.

The rearrangement joins TRBV5-1 to TRBJ1-6; D is ambiguous. Germline V gives CDR1 SGHRS, CDR2 YFSETQ. The CDR3 sequence is 13 residues long. With 0 bases removed from V and 10 bases from J, the gap between germline ends came to 8 bases. Here the CDR3 DNA reads TGCGCCAGCAGCTTGGCGGAGAGGTCACCCCTCCACTTT. Translated: CASSLAERSPLHF. The full variable domain, its missing parts supplied by reference TRBV5-1 and TRBJ1-6, is KAGVTQTPRYLIKTRGQQVTLSCSPISGHRSVSWYQQTPGQGLQFLFEYFSETQRNKGNFPGRFSGRQFSNSRSEMNVSTLELGDSALYLCASSLAERSPLHFGNGTRLTVT.

CDR3 coding DNA: TGCGCCAGCAGCCCGGGTGGATCCGGGGAGCTGTTTTTT. Translation gives CASSPGGSGELFF. The chain carries TRBV5-1 and TRBJ2-2; no clear D. Deletions cut 4 bases from V and 6 bases from J, with 10 bases between. This CDR3 region has 13 residues. Germline CDR1 is SGHRS and CDR2 is YFSETQ.

The rearrangement uses TRBV29-1 and TRBJ2-7; maybe TRBD1 (5 bases). V lost 2 bases, J lost 3 bases, and 8 bases lay in between. The CDR3 consists of 12 residues. Per germline, CDR1 SQVTM and CDR2 ANQGSEA. This CDR3 reads CSVETGDYEQYF. DNA for the CDR3: TGCAGCGTTGAAACAGGAGACTACGAGCAGTACTTC.

This chain uses TRBV5-1 with TRBJ2-3; 13 nucleotides match TRBD2. The CDR3 runs 21 residues. CDR1 is SGHRS, CDR2 YFSETQ, per germline. V lost 2 bases and J lost 1; bases outside the gene matches: 16. The DNA of the CDR3 is TGCGCCAGCAGCTTTACCGGGACTAGCGGGAAACTTCTTGTGGGCACAGATACGCAGTATTTT. Translated, it gives CASSFTGTSGKLLVGTDTQYF. The full variable domain, in which reference TRBV5-1 and TRBJ2-3 provide the parts outside the CDR3, is KAGVTQTPRYLIKTRGQQVTLSCSPISGHRSVSWYQQTPGQGLQFLFEYFSETQRNKGNFPGRFSGRQFSNSRSEMNVSTLELGDSALYLCASSFTGTSGKLLVGTDTQYFGPGTRLTVL.

V is TRBV19 and J is TRBJ1-4, with 8 positions matching TRBD1. V was pared by 8 bases and J by 3 bases, with 8 bases of the junction left unmatched. Germline-derived CDR1 and CDR2 are LNHDA and SQIVND (reference sequence). There are 15 residues in the CDR3. CDR3: CASVNRGRANEKLFF. DNA of the CDR3: TGTGCCAGTGTCAACAGGGGGAGAGCTAATGAAAAACTGTTTTTT.

This clone occurred a few times. The genes are TRBV14 and TRBJ1-1; a possible D gene is TRBD1 (5 bases). The CDR3 length is 15 residues. V lost 5 bases, J lost 0 bases, and 13 bases lay in between. The V gene's germline CDR1 is SGHDN and CDR2 FVKESK. The CDR3 spells CASSYSMGLNTEAFF. As DNA, the CDR3 is TGTGCCAGCAGCTACAGTATGGGGCTGAACACTGAAGCTTTCTTT.

Points on this clone: The germline gene is not matched at one end of the junction; a read error may be the cause. The chain joins TRBV5-8 to TRBJ1-4; D unclear. From germline, CDR1 is SGHTS and CDR2 YDEGEE. The CDR3 has 12 residues. DNA for the CDR3: TGTGCCAGCAGTTTGGTGCGTGAAAAACTGTTTTTT. It specifies CASSLVREKLFF.

This clone was counted only a few times. This chain connects TRBV4-1 to TRBJ2-7; 8 bases are shared with TRBD1. CDR3 size: 15 residues. CDR1 and CDR2 from the germline V gene are MGHRA and YSYEKL. After removal of 0 bases from V and 2 bases from J, the junction contained 3 bases not matched to a gene. This CDR3 reads CASSQETGVTYEQYF. The CDR3 DNA is TGCGCCAGCAGCCAAGAGACAGGGGTTACCTACGAGCAGTACTTC.

In this sample, this clone turned up a few times. The chain links TRBV10-3 to TRBJ1-1; weak D call: TRBD1 (5 bases). CDR1 and CDR2 from the germline V gene are ENHRY and SYGVKD. This CDR3 is built from 16 residues. Trimming removed 2 bases from V and 2 bases from J, with 15 bases in between. CDR3 in amino acids: CAISEVGGTINTEAFF. The CDR3 nucleotides are TGTGCCATCAGTGAGGTTGGAGGGACGATTAACACTGAAGCTTTCTTT.